The TCR beta chain under discussion was sequenced for a study of vaccination effects on CD4 cells after COVID-19. Study findings and constraints: The study enrolled few convalescent patients and sampled no early post-infection timepoints.

This table comes from immunoSEQ multiplex PCR, and its TCRdb copy is limited to in-frame clones, with some not included. The sample includes about 33,000 clones, approximately 72% seen only once; the top ten take approximately 15%. Ahead of sequencing, the ViraFEST assay grew antigen-specific CD4+ T cells using viral peptide pools. Isolation of CD4+ T cells took place after 10 days of culture. By PCR, the person was confirmed to have had SARS-CoV-2 infection between March and December 2020. Turning to this clone: What it binds is not known.

Looked up from germline, CDR1 is LNHDA and CDR2 is SQIVND (reference sequence). This CDR3 has 15 residues. V dropped 3 bases and J dropped 0 bases, with 9 bases sitting between them. This receptor was taken from a human donor who had a prior SARS-CoV-2 infection. The gene calls are TRBV19 and TRBJ1-5; D is uncertain. Sequenced here: CD4+ T cells from PBMCs cultured with HCoV-NL63 spike peptides, sampled before COVID-19 vaccination. CDR3 protein: CASSIQRYSNQPQHF. CDR3 nucleotide sequence: TGTGCCAGTAGTATCCAACGGTATAGCAATCAGCCCCAGCATTTT.